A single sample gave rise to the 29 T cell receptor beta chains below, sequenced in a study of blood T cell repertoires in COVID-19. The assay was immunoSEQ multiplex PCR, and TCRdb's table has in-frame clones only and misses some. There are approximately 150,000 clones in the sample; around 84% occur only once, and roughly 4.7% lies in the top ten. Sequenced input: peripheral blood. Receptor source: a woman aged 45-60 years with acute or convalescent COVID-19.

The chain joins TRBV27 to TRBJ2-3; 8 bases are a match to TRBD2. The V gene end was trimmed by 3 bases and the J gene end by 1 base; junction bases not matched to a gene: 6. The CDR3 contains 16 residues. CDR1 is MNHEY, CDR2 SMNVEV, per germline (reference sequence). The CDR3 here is CASSFRLARGTDTQYF. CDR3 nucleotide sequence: TGTGCCAGCAGTTTCCGACTAGCGAGGGGCACAGATACGCAGTATTTT.

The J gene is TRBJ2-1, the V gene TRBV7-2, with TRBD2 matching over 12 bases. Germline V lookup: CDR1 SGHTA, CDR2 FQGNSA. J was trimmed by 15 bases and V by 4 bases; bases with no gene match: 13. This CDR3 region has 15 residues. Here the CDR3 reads CASSSRDLLAGGWFF. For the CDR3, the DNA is TGTGCCAGCAGCTCCCGTGACTTACTAGCGGGGGGTTGGTTCTTC.

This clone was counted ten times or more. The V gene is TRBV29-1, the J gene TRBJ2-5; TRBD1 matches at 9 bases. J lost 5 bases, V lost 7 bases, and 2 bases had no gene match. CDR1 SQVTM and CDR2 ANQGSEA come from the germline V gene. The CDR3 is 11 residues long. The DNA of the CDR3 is TGCAGCGGACAGGGGGGCGAGACCCAGTACTTC. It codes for CSGQGGETQYF.

CDR3 sequence (DNA): TGCGCCAGCAGCCCTCGACAGGGTCCCGAGCAGTACTTC. It translates to CASSPRQGPEQYF. This chain connects TRBV4-3 to TRBJ2-7; TRBD1 matches 7 bases. This CDR3 is 13 amino acids long. The germline CDR1 and CDR2 sequences are LGHNA and YSLEER. The ends lost 4 bases at V and 6 bases at J; junction bases unmatched: 6.

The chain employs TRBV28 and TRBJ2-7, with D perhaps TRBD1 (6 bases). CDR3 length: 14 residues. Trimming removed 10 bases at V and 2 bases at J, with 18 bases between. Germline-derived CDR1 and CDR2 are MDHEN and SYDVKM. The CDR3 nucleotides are TGTGCCACCTCCTTGCCACAGGGAACCTACGAGCAGTACTTC. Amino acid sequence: CATSLPQGTYEQYF.

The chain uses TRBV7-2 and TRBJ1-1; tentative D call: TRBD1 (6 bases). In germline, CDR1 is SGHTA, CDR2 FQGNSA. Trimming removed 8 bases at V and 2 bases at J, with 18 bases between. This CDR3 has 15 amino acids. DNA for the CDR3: TGTGCCAGCCTCGATAGGGGGGGATTAAACACTGAAGCTTTCTTT. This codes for CASLDRGGLNTEAFF.

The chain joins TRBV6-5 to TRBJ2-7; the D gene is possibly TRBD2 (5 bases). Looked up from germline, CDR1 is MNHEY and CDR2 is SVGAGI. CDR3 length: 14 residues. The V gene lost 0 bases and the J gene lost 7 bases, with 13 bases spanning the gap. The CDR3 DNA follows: TGTGCCAGCAGTTACTCGTCGGGCGGGCGGGAGCAGTACTTC. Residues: CASSYSSGGREQYF.

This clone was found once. CDR3 bases: TGCGCCAGCAGCCAAGGGGGAGATCTCTCTGGGGCCAACGTCCTGACTTTC. The encoded protein is CASSQGGDLSGANVLTF. The chain recombines TRBV4-3 with TRBJ2-6, with D possibly matching TRBD2 (5 bases). The germline CDR1 and CDR2 sequences are LGHNA and YSLEER. This CDR3 has 17 residues. V dropped 1 base and J dropped 0 bases, with 10 bases sitting between them.

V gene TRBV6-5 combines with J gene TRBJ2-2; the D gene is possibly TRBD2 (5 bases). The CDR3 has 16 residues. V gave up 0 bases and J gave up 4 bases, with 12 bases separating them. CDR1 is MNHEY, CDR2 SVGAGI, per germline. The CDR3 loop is CASSYSRGIGTGELFF. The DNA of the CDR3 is TGTGCCAGCAGTTACTCGAGAGGGATTGGCACCGGGGAGCTGTTTTTT.

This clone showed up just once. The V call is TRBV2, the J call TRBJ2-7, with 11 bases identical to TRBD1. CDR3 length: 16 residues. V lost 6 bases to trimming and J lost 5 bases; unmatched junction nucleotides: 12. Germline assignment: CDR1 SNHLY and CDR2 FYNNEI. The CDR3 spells CASSSPGQGEVDEQYF. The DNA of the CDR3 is TGTGCCAGCAGCTCTCCGGGACAGGGGGAGGTAGACGAGCAGTACTTC.

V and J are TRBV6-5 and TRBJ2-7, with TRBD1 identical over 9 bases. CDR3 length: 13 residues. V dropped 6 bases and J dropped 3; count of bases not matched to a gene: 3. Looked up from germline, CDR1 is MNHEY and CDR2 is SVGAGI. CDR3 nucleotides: TGTGCCAGCAGAGGACAGGGGAGCTACGAGCAGTACTTC. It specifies CASRGQGSYEQYF.

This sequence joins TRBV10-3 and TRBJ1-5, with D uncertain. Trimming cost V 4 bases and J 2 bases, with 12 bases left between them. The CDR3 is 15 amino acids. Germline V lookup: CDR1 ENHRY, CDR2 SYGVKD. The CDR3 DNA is TGTGCCATCAGTGCCTCGGGTAGTGGCAATCAGCCCCAGCATTTT. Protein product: CAISASGSGNQPQHF.

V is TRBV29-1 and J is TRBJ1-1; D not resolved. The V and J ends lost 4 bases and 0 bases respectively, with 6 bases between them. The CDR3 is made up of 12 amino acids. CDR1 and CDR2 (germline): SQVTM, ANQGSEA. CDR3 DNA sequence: TGCAGCGTTGGGCAAATGAACACTGAAGCTTTCTTT. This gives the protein CSVGQMNTEAFF.

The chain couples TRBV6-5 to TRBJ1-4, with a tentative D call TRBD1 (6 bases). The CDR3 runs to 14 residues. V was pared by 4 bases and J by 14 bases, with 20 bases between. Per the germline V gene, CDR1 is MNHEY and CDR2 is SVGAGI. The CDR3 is CASSSLGGASGLFF. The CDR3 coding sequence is TGTGCCAGCAGTTCCCTCGGGGGGGCATCAGGCCTGTTTTTT.

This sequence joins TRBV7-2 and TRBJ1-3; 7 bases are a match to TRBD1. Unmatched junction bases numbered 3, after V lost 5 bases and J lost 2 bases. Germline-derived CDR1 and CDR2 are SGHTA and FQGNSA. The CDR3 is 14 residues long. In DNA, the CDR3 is TGTGCCAGCAGCGCCACAGGGGCTGGAAACACCATATATTTT. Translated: CASSATGAGNTIYF.

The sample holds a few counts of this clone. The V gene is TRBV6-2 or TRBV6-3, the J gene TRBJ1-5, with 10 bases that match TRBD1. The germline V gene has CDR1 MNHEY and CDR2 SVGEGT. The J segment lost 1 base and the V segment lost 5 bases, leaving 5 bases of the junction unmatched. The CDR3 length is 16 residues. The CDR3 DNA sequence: TGTGCCAGCAGTGACAGGGGGCGCGAGAGCAATCAGCCCCAGCATTTT. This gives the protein CASSDRGRESNQPQHF.

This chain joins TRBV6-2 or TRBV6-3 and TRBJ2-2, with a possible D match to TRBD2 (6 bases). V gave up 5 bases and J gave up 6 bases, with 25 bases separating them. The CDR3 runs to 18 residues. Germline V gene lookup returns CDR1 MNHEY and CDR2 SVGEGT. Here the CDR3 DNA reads TGTGCCAGCAGTATTTGGTCCTCATGGGGGGAAAGGGCCGGGGAGCTGTTTTTT. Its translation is CASSIWSSWGERAGELFF.

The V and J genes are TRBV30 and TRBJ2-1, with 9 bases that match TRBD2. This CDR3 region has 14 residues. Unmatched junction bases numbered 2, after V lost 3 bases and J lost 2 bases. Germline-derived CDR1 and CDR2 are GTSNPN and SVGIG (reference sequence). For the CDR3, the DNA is TGTGCCTGGAGACTAGCGGGTACCTACAATGAGCAGTTCTTC. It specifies CAWRLAGTYNEQFF.

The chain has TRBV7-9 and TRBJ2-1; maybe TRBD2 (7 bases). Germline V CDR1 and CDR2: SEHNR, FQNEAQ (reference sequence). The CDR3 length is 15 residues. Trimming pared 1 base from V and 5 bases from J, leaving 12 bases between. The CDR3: CASSLEGGLNNEQFF. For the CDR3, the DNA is TGTGCCAGCAGCTTAGAGGGGGGGCTCAACAATGAGCAGTTCTTC. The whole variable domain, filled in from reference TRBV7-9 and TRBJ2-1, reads DTGVSQNPRHKITKRGQNVTFRCDPISEHNRLYWYRQTLGQGPEFLTYFQNEAQLEKSRLLSDRFSAERPKGSFSTLEIQRTEQGDSAMYLCASSLEGGLNNEQFFGPGTRLTVL.

CDR3 nucleotides: TGTGCCAGCAGTTACGGAGGTTGGGAAGAGACCCAGTACTTC. Its protein is CASSYGGWEETQYF. The chain is built from TRBV6-5 and TRBJ2-5, with TRBD2 as a possible D gene (5 bases). The V and J ends lost 2 bases and 3 bases respectively, with 10 bases between them. The length of the CDR3 is 14 residues. Germline V gene lookup returns CDR1 MNHEY and CDR2 SVGAGI.

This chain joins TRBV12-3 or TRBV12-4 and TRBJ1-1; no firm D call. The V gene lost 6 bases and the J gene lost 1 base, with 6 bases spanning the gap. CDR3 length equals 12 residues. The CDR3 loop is CASRRGNTEAFF. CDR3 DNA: TGTGCCAGCAGGAGAGGGAACACTGAAGCTTTCTTT.

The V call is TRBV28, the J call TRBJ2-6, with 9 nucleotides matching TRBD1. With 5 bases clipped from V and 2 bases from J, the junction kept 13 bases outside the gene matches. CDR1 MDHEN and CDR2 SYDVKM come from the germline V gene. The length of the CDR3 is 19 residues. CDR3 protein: CASSEAQGAQVTGANVLTF. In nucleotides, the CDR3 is TGTGCCAGCAGTGAAGCACAGGGGGCCCAAGTAACTGGGGCCAACGTCCTGACTTTC.

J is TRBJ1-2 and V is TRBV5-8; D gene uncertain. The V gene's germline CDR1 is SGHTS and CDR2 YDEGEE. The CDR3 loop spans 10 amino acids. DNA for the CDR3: TGTTGTTGGGGAGACTATGGCTACACCTTC. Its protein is CCWGDYGYTF.

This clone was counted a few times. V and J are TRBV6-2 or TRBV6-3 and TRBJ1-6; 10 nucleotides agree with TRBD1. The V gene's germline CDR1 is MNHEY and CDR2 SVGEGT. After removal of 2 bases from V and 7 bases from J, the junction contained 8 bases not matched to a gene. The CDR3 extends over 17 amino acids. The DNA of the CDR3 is TGTGCCAGCAGTTACCAACCCCCGGGACAGGGGAATTCACCCCTCCACTTT. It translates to CASSYQPPGQGNSPLHF.

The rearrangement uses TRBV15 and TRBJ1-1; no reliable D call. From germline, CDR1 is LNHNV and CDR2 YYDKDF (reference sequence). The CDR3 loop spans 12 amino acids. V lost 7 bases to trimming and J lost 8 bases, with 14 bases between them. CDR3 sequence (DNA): TGTGCCACCAATGGTCGGGTTGGCGAAGCTTTCTTT. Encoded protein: CATNGRVGEAFF.

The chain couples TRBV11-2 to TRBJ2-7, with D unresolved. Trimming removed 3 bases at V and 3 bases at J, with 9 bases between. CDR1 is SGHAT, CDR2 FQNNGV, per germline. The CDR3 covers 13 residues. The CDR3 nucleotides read TGTGCCAGCAGCTTTCCCCAGGACTACGAGCAGTACTTC. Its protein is CASSFPQDYEQYF.

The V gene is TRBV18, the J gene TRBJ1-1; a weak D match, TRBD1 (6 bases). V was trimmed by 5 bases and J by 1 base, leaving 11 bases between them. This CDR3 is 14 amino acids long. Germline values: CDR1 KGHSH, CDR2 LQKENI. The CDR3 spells CASSTTGENTEAFF. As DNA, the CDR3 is TGTGCCAGCTCAACGACAGGAGAGAACACTGAAGCTTTCTTT.

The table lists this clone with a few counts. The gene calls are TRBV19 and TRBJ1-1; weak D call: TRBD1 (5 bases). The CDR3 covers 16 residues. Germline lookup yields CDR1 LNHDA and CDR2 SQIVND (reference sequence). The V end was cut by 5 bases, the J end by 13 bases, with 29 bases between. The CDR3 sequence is CASSPGEGYAIEACFF. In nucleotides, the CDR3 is TGTGCCAGTAGTCCGGGGGAGGGGTACGCGATTGAAGCTTGTTTCTTT.

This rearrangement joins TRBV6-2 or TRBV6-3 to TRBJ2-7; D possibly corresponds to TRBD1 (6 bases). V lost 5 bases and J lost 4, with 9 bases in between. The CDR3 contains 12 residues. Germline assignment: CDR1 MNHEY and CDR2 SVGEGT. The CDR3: CASSTQGYEQYF. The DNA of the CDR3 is TGTGCCAGCAGTACACAGGGTTACGAGCAGTACTTC.